Presented here are 16 T cell receptor beta chains from one specimen sequenced in a study of identical twins' blood T cells. TCRdb ran MiXCR on the 5' RACE reads and lists one entry per CDR3 protein. This sample yields 350,000 to 400,000 distinct CDR3 sequences, of which roughly 30% are seen a single time; 6.1% belongs to the top ten. The sequenced material came from PBMCs. Receptors originate from a woman between 18 and 55 years old in good health.

The chain employs TRBV2 and TRBJ2-7; no definite D call. The CDR3 spans 11 residues. From germline, CDR1 is SNHLY and CDR2 FYNNEI. The V end was cut by 8 bases, the J end by 4 bases, with 9 bases between. CDR3 sequence: CASVLEYEQYF. The CDR3 DNA follows: TGTGCCAGCGTTTTGGAGTACGAGCAGTACTTC.

The rearrangement joins TRBV7-2 to TRBJ2-2; possible D gene TRBD2, 5 bases. Deletions cut 5 bases from V and 2 bases from J, with 9 bases between. From germline, CDR1 is SGHTA and CDR2 FQGNSA. The CDR3 length is 14 residues. The DNA for the CDR3 is TGTGCCAGCAGCCCCGGACTTAACACCGGGGAGCTGTTTTTT. This codes for CASSPGLNTGELFF. Full variable domain (rest looked up from reference TRBV7-2 and TRBJ2-2): GAGVSQSPSNKVTEKGKDVELRCDPISGHTALYWYRQSLGQGLEFLIYFQGNSAPDKSGLPSDRFSAERTGGSVSTLTIQRTQQEDSAVYLCASSPGLNTGELFFGEGSRLTVL.

The J gene is TRBJ2-1, the V gene TRBV21-1; the D segment call TRBD2 is taken from the table without a DNA check. TRBV21-1 represents a pseudogene. This CDR3 comprises 15 residues. CDR3: CASREGEPSYNEQFF. The CDR3 coding sequence is TGTGCCAGCAGAGAGGGTGAGCCCTCCTACAATGAGCAGTTCTTC.

The chain has TRBV6-1 and TRBJ2-2; a weak D match, TRBD1 (6 bases). V lost 9 bases to trimming and J lost 2 bases, with 10 bases between them. This CDR3 comprises 13 residues. Per germline, CDR1 MNHNS and CDR2 SASEGT. CDR3 in DNA: TGTGCCAGAAGGGACACTAACACCGGGGAGCTGTTTTTT. Protein product: CARRDTNTGELFF.

Worth noting for this clonotype: Given a much more abundant clone one base away, this may be a read error. The rearrangement uses TRBV2 and TRBJ2-7; 8 bases are a match to TRBD2. This CDR3 has 15 amino acids. Germline-derived CDR1 and CDR2 are SNHLY and FYNNEI. The CDR3 DNA follows: TGTACCAGCTCGGATAGGCGGGGGGCCTCCTACGAGCAGTACTTC. Translating gives CTSSDRRGASYEQYF.

This clonotype was observed many times. V gene TRBV9 combines with J gene TRBJ1-2; D is uncertain. The ends were cut back, 4 bases at V and 6 bases at J, with 10 bases in the middle. This CDR3 is built from 12 residues. Germline V gives CDR1 SGDLS, CDR2 YYNGEE. The CDR3: CASSSSPDGYTF. The CDR3 nucleotides are TGTGCCAGCAGCTCGTCCCCAGATGGCTACACCTTC.

In the case of this clonotype: One end of the junction does not line up with germline, which may come from a read error. This chain connects TRBV11-2 to TRBJ2-5; D may be TRBD2 (6 bases). Germline lookup yields CDR1 SGHAT and CDR2 FQNNGV. This CDR3 spans 14 amino acids. For the CDR3, the DNA is TGTGCCAGCAGCTTTACAACTAGACGGGAGACCCGGTACTTC. Its translation: CASSFTTRRETRYF.

The gene calls are TRBV19 and TRBJ2-2, with D uncertain. Germline V CDR1 and CDR2: LNHDA, SQIVND (reference sequence). Between the trimmed V and J ends, which lost 6 bases and 6 bases, there was a span of 11 bases. The CDR3 loop spans 13 amino acids. The CDR3 nucleotides are TGTGCCAGTAGAGGACCCGGGTCCGGGGAGCTGTTTTTT. Amino acid sequence: CASRGPGSGELFF.

The rearrangement uses TRBV11-2 and TRBJ1-1; no clear D. V lost 5 bases to trimming and J lost 7 bases, with 14 bases between them. Germline V gives CDR1 SGHAT, CDR2 FQNNGV. CDR3 size: 13 residues. The CDR3 nucleotides read TGTGCCAGCAGCCCCACTGGCTGGGGTGAAGCTTTCTTT. Translated: CASSPTGWGEAFF. The whole variable domain, filled in from reference TRBV11-2 and TRBJ1-1, reads EAGVAQSPRYKIIEKRQSVAFWCNPISGHATLYWYQQILGQGPKLLIQFQNNGVVDDSQLPKDRFSAERLKGVDSTLKIQPAKLEDSAVYLCASSPTGWGEAFFGQGTRLTVV.

This clonotype was counted only a few times. This chain joins TRBV6-5 and TRBJ1-4; D uncertain. The length of the CDR3 is 14 residues. Germline V gene sequence: CDR1 MNHEY, CDR2 SVGAGI. V shed 2 bases and J shed 7 bases, with 11 bases lying between them. CDR3 nucleotides: TGTGCCAGCAGTTACGCTGCTAGGGCTGAAAAACTGTTTTTT. This codes for CASSYAARAEKLFF.

V is TRBV4-1 and J is TRBJ2-7; 13 bases are shared with TRBD2. With V trimmed by 4 bases and J by 5 bases, 11 bases remained unmatched. The CDR3 runs 17 residues. From germline, CDR1 is MGHRA and CDR2 YSYEKL. The CDR3 nucleotides are TGCGCCAGCAGCCCGAGGACTAGCGGGGGAAGAAAGGACGAGCAGTACTTC. Amino acid sequence: CASSPRTSGGRKDEQYF.

At least ten counts were recorded for this clonotype. The rearrangement joins TRBV20-1 to TRBJ2-7; 12 bases fit TRBD1. The trim removed 6 bases at V and 5 bases at J, leaving 17 bases unmatched. This CDR3 spans 17 amino acids. Per germline, CDR1 DFQATT and CDR2 SNEGSKA (reference sequence). Here the CDR3 DNA reads TGCAGTGCCACGAGTTTAACGGGACAGGGGGCAGTCCACGAGCAGTACTTC. It translates to CSATSLTGQGAVHEQYF.

The chain employs TRBV27 and TRBJ1-2; 8 bases line up with TRBD1. The CDR3 sequence is 14 residues long. Germline trimming cut 6 bases from V and 5 bases from J; bases unmatched to any gene: 8. The germline V gene encodes CDR1 MNHEY and CDR2 SMNVEV (reference sequence). The CDR3 is CASRQRTGLYGYTF. The CDR3 DNA reads TGTGCCAGCAGACAACGGACAGGGCTTTATGGCTACACCTTC.

Notes on this clonotype: Since a much larger clone is just one base distant, this may be a read error. The chain links TRBV20-1 to TRBJ1-3; D unclear. Germline V CDR1 and CDR2: DFQATT, SNEGSKA (reference sequence). Trimming cost V 0 bases and J 4 bases, with 13 bases left between them. The CDR3 totals 15 residues. The CDR3 here is CSARDILLQGNTIYF. The CDR3 DNA reads TGCAGTGCTAGAGATATACTCCTACAAGGAAACACCATATATTTT.

In its sample, this clonotype was seen a few times. The chain recombines TRBV10-3 with TRBJ2-1; 11 bases line up with TRBD2. This CDR3 spans 14 amino acids. After removal of 7 bases from V and 5 bases from J, the junction contained 4 bases not matched to a gene. Germline CDR1 and CDR2: ENHRY and SYGVKD. The CDR3 loop reads CAITRLAGNNEQFF. CDR3 nucleotides: TGTGCCATCACTCGACTAGCGGGAAACAATGAGCAGTTCTTC.

This rearrangement joins TRBV12-3 or TRBV12-4 to TRBJ1-5; D possibly corresponds to TRBD1 (6 bases). The length of the CDR3 is 13 residues. V lost 6 bases and J lost 4, with 10 bases in between. CDR3 nucleotides: TGTGCCAGCAGGGACAGCTCAAATCAGCCCCAGCATTTT. Protein: CASRDSSNQPQHF.